This T cell receptor beta chain was captured in a study of OX40 agonist ivuxolimab in advanced cancers. Study-wide background: Eligibility rules accepted prior anti-PD-1, anti-PD-L1 or anti-CTLA-4 therapy, and over 30% had some.

As for this clone: Its antigen is as yet unknown.

Exclusion of a patient followed from autoimmune disease history or systemic immunosuppression. Generated by immunoSEQ multiplex PCR, the TCRdb table keeps only in-frame clones and is missing some. In the table there are approximately 46,000 clones, around 90% of which are singletons. Study results and caveats: The antigens recognized by the expanded peripheral T cells, that is their antigen specificity, were not determined.

The input for sequencing was CD4+ or CD8+ T cells sorted from blood, taken in a trial of the OX40 agonist ivuxolimab. The clonotype was recovered from an adult with an advanced solid tumor such as melanoma, head and neck, liver or kidney cancer.

This CDR3 is CASSPAGTGVREQYF. As DNA, the CDR3 is TGTGCCAGCAGTCCCGCCGGGACAGGGGTGAGGGAGCAGTACTTC. The chain joins TRBV27 to TRBJ2-7, with 10 bases fitting TRBD1. CDR1 is MNHEY, CDR2 SMNVEV, per germline (reference sequence). Losses at the gene ends were 5 bases for V and 7 bases for J; bases not matched to a gene: 11. The CDR3 runs 15 residues.